The table lists the clone carrying this T cell receptor (beta chain) with many counts. With 7 bases clipped from V and 6 bases from J, the junction kept 7 bases outside the gene matches. The CDR3 loop spans 14 amino acids. Germline V gives CDR1 LNHDA, CDR2 SQIVND (reference sequence). The record originates from a study of CDR3 diversity in severe acne. TCRdb called the PCR reads again in MiXCR, with one record for every CDR3 protein. The sample holds 65,000 to 95,000 distinct CDR3 sequences, 51% seen once. This chain links TRBV19 with TRBJ2-1; 9 bases map to TRBD1. This TCR came from a male donor in good health, without acne. The sample was blood. The CDR3 sequence is CASNRDRALNEQFF. The CDR3 DNA is TGTGCCAGTAACCGGGACAGGGCCCTCAATGAGCAGTTCTTC.